The 14 T cell receptor beta chains reported below all come from one sample, sequenced in a study of OX40 agonist ivuxolimab in advanced cancers. Sequenced by immunoSEQ multiplex PCR; TCRdb stores in-frame clones only, minus some. The sample includes over 80,000 clones, about 90% of them seen just once. This sample comprised CD4+ or CD8+ T cells sorted from blood, obtained in a trial of the OX40 agonist ivuxolimab. The receptor source for this set is an adult with an advanced solid tumor such as melanoma, head and neck, liver or kidney cancer.

CDR3 sequence: CASSFWGQGVHEQYF. CDR3 in DNA: TGTGCCAGCAGCTTTTGGGGACAGGGGGTCCACGAGCAGTACTTC. The chain carries TRBV7-9 and TRBJ2-7; TRBD1 agrees at 11 bases. Germline CDR1 is SEHNR and CDR2 is FQNEAQ (reference sequence). The CDR3 is 15 residues long. J gave up 5 bases and V 3 bases, and 6 bases lay outside the gene matches.

The genes are TRBV18 and TRBJ1-4; 9 nucleotides agree with TRBD1. With V trimmed by 4 bases and J by 11 bases, 14 bases remained unmatched. Germline CDR1 is KGHSH and CDR2 is LQKENI. The CDR3 totals 16 residues. The CDR3 spells CASSLGQGLSFAKLFF. In DNA form, the CDR3 reads TGTGCCAGCTCACTGGGACAGGGCCTATCATTCGCCAAACTGTTTTTT. Combining the CDR3 with reference TRBV18 and TRBJ1-4 gives the whole variable domain NAGVMQNPRHLVRRRGQEARLRCSPMKGHSHVYWYRQLPEEGLKFMVYLQKENIIDESGMPKERFSAEFPKEGPSILRIQQVVRGDSAAYFCASSLGQGLSFAKLFFGSGTQLSVL.

V and J are TRBV7-2 and TRBJ2-2; D gene unclear. There are 17 residues in the CDR3. Germline-derived CDR1 and CDR2 are SGHTA and FQGNSA. Trimming shortened V by 3 bases and J by 7 bases, and 21 bases separated the two germline ends. CDR3 DNA: TGTGCCAGCAGCTTCGGGCACTCGAGGACCCGTATCGGGGAGCTGTTTTTT. Protein product: CASSFGHSRTRIGELFF.

V usage is TRBV9 and J usage is TRBJ2-5; D call uncertain. Germline CDR1 SGDLS, CDR2 YYNGEE. This CDR3 has 15 residues. V gave up 0 bases and J gave up 6 bases, with 15 bases separating them. This chain's CDR3 is CASSVDTSSLKTQYF. The CDR3 nucleotides are TGTGCCAGCAGCGTAGATACATCGAGCCTGAAGACCCAGTACTTC. Full variable domain (missing parts from reference TRBV9 and TRBJ2-5): DSGVTQTPKHLITATGQRVTLRCSPRSGDLSVYWYQQSLDQGLQFLIQYYNGEERAKGNILERFSAQQFPDLHSELNLSSLELGDSALYFCASSVDTSSLKTQYFGPGTRLLVL.

The chain links TRBV19 to TRBJ2-2; D not certain. Trimming removed 6 bases at V and 7 bases at J, with 6 bases between. This CDR3 has 11 amino acids. The germline gives CDR1 LNHDA, CDR2 SQIVND (reference sequence). The CDR3 DNA sequence: TGTGCCAGTAGAAATAACGGGGAGCTGTTTTTT. It encodes CASRNNGELFF.

The V call is TRBV6-1, the J call TRBJ2-7, with 8 bases that match TRBD1. The CDR3 length is 13 residues. Germline V lookup: CDR1 MNHNS, CDR2 SASEGT. V was clipped by 6 bases and J by 7 bases; unmatched bases: 8. In nucleotides, the CDR3 is TGTGCCAGCAGGGACGGACAGGGCCAAGAGCAGTACTTC. Amino acid sequence: CASRDGQGQEQYF.

J is TRBJ1-3 and V is TRBV4-2; no reliable D call. V lost 1 base, J lost 0 bases, and 10 bases lay in between. Germline V lookup: CDR1 LGHNA, CDR2 YNFKEQ. The CDR3 contains 16 residues. CDR3 sequence reads: CASSQAWTVSGNTIYF. CDR3 nucleotides: TGTGCCAGCAGCCAAGCTTGGACGGTCTCTGGAAACACCATATATTTT.

The genes are TRBV11-2 and TRBJ2-5, with D tentatively TRBD1 or TRBD2 (5 bases each). Germline V gives CDR1 SGHAT, CDR2 FQNNGV. CDR3 length equals 16 residues. The V end was cut by 0 bases, the J end by 1 base, with 12 bases between. The CDR3 is CASSLDLSGPQETQYF. CDR3 DNA: TGTGCCAGCAGCTTAGATCTGTCGGGGCCCCAAGAGACCCAGTACTTC.

The chain uses TRBV6-5 and TRBJ1-5; D gene uncertain. The CDR3 covers 12 residues. V lost 6 bases and J 9 bases, leaving 12 bases between the germline ends. From germline, CDR1 is MNHEY and CDR2 SVGAGI. CDR3 protein: CASRSLGGPQHF. CDR3 nucleotides: TGTGCCAGCAGGTCCTTGGGAGGGCCCCAGCATTTT.

This clone showed up just once. V gene TRBV11-3 combines with J gene TRBJ2-7; the D gene is possibly TRBD2 (5 bases). The V gene's germline CDR1 is SGHNT and CDR2 YENEEA. The CDR3 is 16 residues long. The V gene lost 4 bases and the J gene lost 0 bases, with 16 bases spanning the gap. CDR3 sequence: CASSSPGGLHSYEQYF. The CDR3 DNA is TGTGCCAGCAGCTCCCCGGGCGGGCTGCACTCCTACGAGCAGTACTTC.

This sequence joins TRBV2 and TRBJ1-3; the D gene is possibly TRBD1 (6 bases). Deletions cut 4 bases from V and 4 bases from J, with 14 bases between. Germline lookup yields CDR1 SNHLY and CDR2 FYNNEI. This CDR3 has 15 amino acids. The CDR3 DNA reads as TGTGCCAGCAGTGCCGCAGGGGCGTTGGGAAACACCATATATTTT. Amino acid sequence: CASSAAGALGNTIYF.

This clone was counted once. The CDR3 bases are TGTGCCAGCACCCTCGGAGTCCCCTACAATGAGCAGTTCTTC. Translated, it gives CASTLGVPYNEQFF. The chain recombines TRBV7-2 with TRBJ2-1, with D unresolved. Germline V gene sequence: CDR1 SGHTA, CDR2 FQGNSA. CDR3 size: 14 residues. Trimming left V 7 bases short and J 2 bases short, with 12 bases between.

The chain links TRBV7-6 to TRBJ2-7; TRBD2 matches at 7 bases. The V and J ends lost 5 bases and 3 bases, in that order; junction bases with no gene match: 10. From germline, CDR1 is SGHVS and CDR2 FNYEAQ. This CDR3 spans 15 amino acids. The CDR3 nucleotides are TGTGCCAGCAGCCCCCTTGAATCGGGGGGCTACGAGCAGTACTTC. Amino acid sequence: CASSPLESGGYEQYF.

This clone was seen more than once but under ten times. This chain joins TRBV2 and TRBJ1-6, with 8 bases lining up with TRBD1. V trimming: 6 bases; J trimming: 9 bases; junction bases outside the gene matches: 7. The CDR3 has 14 amino acids. Germline V gene data show CDR1 as SNHLY and CDR2 as FYNNEI. For the CDR3, the DNA is TGTGCCAGCAGGCCAGGGGGCGTAAGTTCACCCCTCCACTTT. Protein product: CASRPGGVSSPLHF.